The 2 T cell receptor beta chains reported below all come from one sample, sequenced in a study of T cell responses to AZD1222 COVID-19 vaccine. Produced via immunoSEQ multiplex PCR; TCRdb's table is partial and in-frame only. The sample includes around 100,000 clones, over 80% of them seen just once. The sample here was peripheral blood, taken on day 0 of AZD1222 vaccination. These TCRs come from an adult in good health.

A single count supports this clone. The rearrangement links TRBV6-6 to TRBJ1-2; TRBD1 agrees at 7 bases. The CDR3 sequence is 14 residues long. Germline trimming cut 4 bases from V and 2 bases from J; bases unmatched to any gene: 4. Germline CDR1 reads MNHNY; CDR2 reads SVGAGI (reference sequence). CDR3 bases: TGTGCCAGCAGTTCGACAGGGAGAAACTATGGCTACACCTTC. It yields the protein CASSSTGRNYGYTF.

The chain couples TRBV6-2 or TRBV6-3 to TRBJ2-5; 8 nucleotides align to TRBD2. Germline CDR1 reads MNHEY; CDR2 reads SVGEGT. The ends lost 4 bases at V and 5 bases at J; junction bases unmatched: 21. This CDR3 has 19 amino acids. The CDR3 DNA reads as TGTGCCAGCAGTTCCTTCCTGCGGGAGGCCTTCTCTCCCCCGGAGACCCAGTACTTC. Translation: CASSSFLREAFSPPETQYF.